These T cell receptor beta chains were read from a single sample in a study of cytomegalovirus exposure and HLA in healthy donors. The data were produced by immunoSEQ multiplex PCR, yet TCRdb's version contains in-frame clones alone and is incomplete. The data hold about 98,000 clones, with about 80% observed a single time. Sequencing was done on a sample of PBMCs. All receptors come from a female donor in good health and CMV-seropositive. Both conserved end residues are part of each CDR3. A D gene is named only where the DNA matches it firmly.

>TRBJ1-1|NA|TRBV25-1
CASSDLLSEAFF
>TRBJ1-1|NA|TRBV19
CASRRMNTEAFF
>TRBJ2-7|TRBD1|TRBV27
CASSTDREVLSQYF
>TRBJ1-3|NA|TRBV9
CASSVQGTSGNTIYF
>TRBJ2-6|TRBD1|TRBV28
CASRMTGGSGANVLTF
>TRBJ2-3|NA|TRBV4-1
CASSQGLRGNTQYF
>TRBJ2-5|TRBD2|TRBV4-1
CASSQDPSGGLQETQYF
>TRBJ2-1|TRBD2|TRBV29-1
CSVPARASGGYDYNEQFF
>TRBJ1-2|NA|TRBV5-1
CASSPAGEWGYTF
>TRBJ1-2|NA|TRBV10-3
CAISEQGFYGYTF
>TRBJ2-7|NA|TRBV9
CASSKRGGSYEQYF
>TRBJ1-5|NA|TRBV6-1
CASSDPGWQPQHF
>TRBJ2-1|TRBD2|TRBV6-5
CASSYLGLAGDEQFF
>TRBJ1-5|NA|TRBV2
CASSAGTRGGQPQHF
>TRBJ2-7|NA|TRBV4-1
CASSRQETYEQYF
>TRBJ1-1|NA|TRBV6-1
CASSDGREIMNTEAFF
>TRBJ2-7|NA|TRBV29-1
CSAKGDPYEQYF
>TRBJ1-1|NA|TRBV27
CASSPGTLRRDTEAFF
>TRBJ2-3|NA|TRBV7-6
CASSPLVTDTQYF
>TRBJ2-5|TRBD2|TRBV2
CASNPIEREGQETQYF
>TRBJ1-1|NA|TRBV6-5
CASSYSNQVTLNEAFF
>TRBJ1-6|NA|TRBV19
CASSSGTVVNSPLHF
>TRBJ1-1|TRBD1|TRBV9
CASSVTGVGAEAFF
>TRBJ1-2|NA|TRBV6-5
CASSYGGAKGLLGYTF
>TRBJ1-1|TRBD1|TRBV9
CASSPPTGGFGEAFF
>TRBJ2-7|TRBD2|TRBV7-2
CASSLAGGNSYEQYF
>TRBJ1-5|TRBD1|TRBV6-1
CASSELGQDNQPQHF
>TRBJ1-1|NA|TRBV27
CASSLSLNTEAFF
>TRBJ2-1|NA|TRBV5-1
CASSLDGQGHNEQFF
>TRBJ2-5|TRBD2|TRBV4-1
CASSQVLAGGTQYF
>TRBJ1-2|TRBD1|TRBV6-5
CASSYSGTGGSGYTF
>TRBJ2-1|NA|TRBV7-6
CASSLESREYSYNEQFF
>TRBJ2-7|NA|TRBV11-2
CASSPIASYEQYF
>TRBJ2-5|NA|TRBV30
CAWTLAESTTQYF
>TRBJ2-5|NA|TRBV19
CASSIMRAGEETQYF
>TRBJ2-3|NA|TRBV21-1
CASSKFGGGSATDTQYF
>TRBJ2-3|NA|TRBV2
CASSDTGIPDTQYF
>TRBJ1-1|NA|TRBV2
CASTAGLTEAFF
>TRBJ1-1|NA|TRBV19
CASSIDWTPGGAEAFF
>TRBJ2-1|TRBD2|TRBV11-3
CASSRGGTSGWGEQFF
>TRBJ1-5|NA|TRBV5-1
CASSYGGQGLNQPQHF
>TRBJ2-2|NA|TRBV6-1
CASTPYTGELFF
>TRBJ2-3|NA|TRBV19
CASSIARGSTDTQYF
>TRBJ2-7|TRBD1|TRBV4-2
CASSQDLGGTGSSYEQYF
>TRBJ1-6|NA|TRBV23-1
CATDGRGVDNSPLHF
>TRBJ2-7|TRBD2|TRBV7-8
CASSLSRLAGDEQYF
>TRBJ1-1|TRBD1|TRBV5-6
CASSLGARGRATEAFF
>TRBJ2-3|NA|TRBV7-6
CASRPRPGLSSDTQYF
>TRBJ1-6|NA|TRBV11-2
CASSLRPTDSPLHF
>TRBJ2-6|NA|TRBV13
CASSLSSDSGANVLTF
>TRBJ2-5|TRBD2|TRBV7-9
CASSLPGLAGSETQYF